The rows below give T cell receptor beta chains drawn from one sample of a study of T-cell reconstitution after alpha-beta-depleted transplantation in children. TCRdb redid the calling of the PCR reads with MiXCR, one entry per CDR3 protein. The sample has 55,000 to 90,000 distinct CDR3 sequences, roughly 4.5% seen once. The sequencing here drew on PBMCs, mostly from graft donor cells, taken 180 days after TCRalphabeta/CD19-depleted stem cell transplant. These TCRs come from a boy younger than two who had a stem cell transplant for acute myeloid leukemia, so the T cells may come from the graft donor. The CDR3 runs from the conserved cysteine through the conserved F or W. D genes are given only for firm matches. Size is stated as once, few or many counts, or a class when the clone is expanded.

cdr3_nt: TGTGCCAGCTCACCTACCGGGAGTTACAATGAGCAGTTCTTC
cdr3_aa: CASSPTGSYNEQFF
v_call: TRBV18
d_call: -
j_call: TRBJ2-1
clone_size: many

cdr3_nt: TGTGCCAGCAGTTCCCCGGACAGGCTCCCCTACAATGAGCAGTTCTTC
cdr3_aa: CASSSPDRLPYNEQFF
v_call: TRBV6-5
d_call: TRBD1
j_call: TRBJ2-1
clone_size: many

cdr3_nt: TGCAGTGCTAGGGTACGGGGTATGAGACCCCAGTACTTC
cdr3_aa: CSARVRGMRPQYF
v_call: TRBV20-1
d_call: -
j_call: TRBJ2-5
clone_size: many

cdr3_nt: TGCAGTGCTAGAGAGCGGGGGAACAATGAGCAGTTCTTC
cdr3_aa: CSARERGNNEQFF
v_call: TRBV20-1
d_call: TRBD2
j_call: TRBJ2-1
clone_size: many

cdr3_nt: TGCGCCAGCACTTGGACTAGCGGGGAAGAGACCCAGTACTTC
cdr3_aa: CASTWTSGEETQYF
v_call: TRBV5-1
d_call: TRBD2
j_call: TRBJ2-5
clone_size: many

cdr3_nt: TGTGCCAGCAGTTCCGGGAGGGGGCAGTACTTC
cdr3_aa: CASSSGRGQYF
v_call: TRBV12-3/TRBV12-4
d_call: TRBD2
j_call: TRBJ2-7
clone_size: many

cdr3_nt: TGTGCCAGCAGCAGGCAGCACCCAGCAGATACGCAGTATTTT
cdr3_aa: CASSRQHPADTQYF
v_call: TRBV21-1
d_call: -
j_call: TRBJ2-3
clone_size: many

cdr3_nt: TGTGCCAGCAGCTTAAGACAGGGGCCGATATACACTGAAGCTTTCTTT
cdr3_aa: CASSLRQGPIYTEAFF
v_call: TRBV7-3
d_call: TRBD1
j_call: TRBJ1-1
clone_size: many

cdr3_nt: TGTGCCAGCACCACGACAGGGGACAATCAGCCCCAGCATTTT
cdr3_aa: CASTTTGDNQPQHF
v_call: TRBV12-3/TRBV12-4
d_call: TRBD1
j_call: TRBJ1-5
clone_size: many

cdr3_nt: TGCGCCAGCAGCCAAACAGGGGGCGAGGCTGAAGCTTTCTTT
cdr3_aa: CASSQTGGEAEAFF
v_call: TRBV5-1
d_call: TRBD1
j_call: TRBJ1-1
clone_size: many

cdr3_nt: TGCGCCAGCAGCCAACCGCCGGGGAAGTCTGAGACCCAGTACTTC
cdr3_aa: CASSQPPGKSETQYF
v_call: TRBV4-3
d_call: -
j_call: TRBJ2-5
clone_size: many

cdr3_nt: TGTGCCAGCAGCTTAAGCAGGGACACTGAAGCTTTCTTT
cdr3_aa: CASSLSRDTEAFF
v_call: TRBV13
d_call: -
j_call: TRBJ1-1
clone_size: many

cdr3_nt: TGTGCCAGCAGTTTAAATCGGAGAGGACAGGGTAGGGCCAAAAACATTCAGTACTTC
cdr3_aa: CASSLNRRGQGRAKNIQYF
v_call: TRBV28
d_call: TRBD1
j_call: TRBJ2-4
clone_size: many

cdr3_nt: TGCGCCAGCAGTCCCCTAGGCAGCACCGGGGAGCTGTTTTTT
cdr3_aa: CASSPLGSTGELFF
v_call: TRBV23-1
d_call: -
j_call: TRBJ2-2
clone_size: many

cdr3_nt: TGTGCCAGCAGCATAGGACAGGGGAACACTGAAGCTTTCTTT
cdr3_aa: CASSIGQGNTEAFF
v_call: TRBV28
d_call: TRBD1
j_call: TRBJ1-1
clone_size: many

cdr3_nt: TGCAGTGCCCCCCGAGGGGGCGGCCAGGGCTACACCTTC
cdr3_aa: CSAPRGGGQGYTF
v_call: TRBV20-1
d_call: TRBD1
j_call: TRBJ1-2
clone_size: many

cdr3_nt: TGCGCCAGCAGCCAAGAGCCGGGTCACACTGAAGCTTTCTTT
cdr3_aa: CASSQEPGHTEAFF
v_call: TRBV4-3
d_call: -
j_call: TRBJ1-1
clone_size: many

cdr3_nt: TGTGCCAGCAGCTTACGCTGGGGGGCTGAAGCTTTCTTT
cdr3_aa: CASSLRWGAEAFF
v_call: TRBV11-1
d_call: -
j_call: TRBJ1-1
clone_size: many

cdr3_nt: TGTGCCAGCAGTTCCTTTCCCGGGGAGCTGTTTTTT
cdr3_aa: CASSSFPGELFF
v_call: TRBV12-3/TRBV12-4
d_call: -
j_call: TRBJ2-2
clone_size: many

cdr3_nt: TGCAGCGTTGCCAGGGACAGGGTCACGTACACTGAAGCTTTCTTT
cdr3_aa: CSVARDRVTYTEAFF
v_call: TRBV29-1
d_call: TRBD1
j_call: TRBJ1-1
clone_size: many

cdr3_nt: TGTGCCAGCAGCTCCGGGACAGCTTGGCCCTACGAGCAGTACTTC
cdr3_aa: CASSSGTAWPYEQYF
v_call: TRBV7-2
d_call: TRBD1
j_call: TRBJ2-7
clone_size: many

cdr3_nt: TGTGCCAGCACCCGGACAGGGGACGAGCAGTACTTC
cdr3_aa: CASTRTGDEQYF
v_call: TRBV6-5
d_call: TRBD1
j_call: TRBJ2-7
clone_size: many